The clone carrying this T cell receptor beta chain was detected a few times. Its antigen is currently unknown. From approximately 20,000 to 1,000,000 sorted cells, naive CD8 libraries were generated with 10%, 30% or 50% RNA. This entry comes from a study of molecular identifiers for immune sequencing clone quantification. Regarding the study as a whole: Highly expanded clone sizes could be underestimated by identical TCR molecules that share a barcode.

One entry per CDR3 protein results from TCRdb running MiXCR on the PCR reads. Of 60,000 to 70,000 distinct CDR3 sequences detected, under 20% appear once; the ten largest clones hold around 1.4%. The source of this sequence is a human donor in good health. Some libraries in this study had Jurkat cell RNA spiked in. Material: naive CD8+ T cells from blood, with Jurkat cell RNA spiked in. Subset described: FACS-sorted CD8+CD4-CCR7+CD45RA+ naive T cells.

CDR3 coding DNA: TGCGCCAGCAGCCTCGGACAGAGCCTGAACACCGGGGAGCTGTTTTTT. Translating it yields CASSLGQSLNTGELFF. The chain has TRBV10-2 and TRBJ2-2; tentatively, D is TRBD1 (6 bases). This CDR3 comprises 16 residues. Looked up from germline, CDR1 is WSHSY and CDR2 is SAAADI. V was trimmed by 6 bases and J by 1 base, leaving 15 bases between them.